The 16 T cell receptor beta chains presented below share a single source sample, sequenced in a study of radiotherapy plus CTLA-4 blockade in lung cancer. Only in-frame clones appear in the TCRdb table, and some are missing; sequencing was by immunoSEQ multiplex PCR. The table has 75,000 to 100,000 clones, roughly four fifths seen once. The sample was peripheral blood, taken from a patient treated with radiotherapy plus ipilimumab. The receptors shown here come from a human donor with non-small cell lung cancer who had a partial response to radiotherapy plus ipilimumab.

CDR3 amino acids: CASSWFEASRGYTF. The CDR3 region has the DNA TGTGCCAGCAGTTGGTTTGAGGCTTCGAGGGGCTACACCTTC. The chain couples TRBV28 to TRBJ1-2; D remains unclear. CDR3 size: 14 residues. Germline V gene sequence: CDR1 MDHEN, CDR2 SYDVKM. V lost 4 bases and J lost 8, with 17 bases in between.

The V and J genes are TRBV14 and TRBJ2-1, with 8 bases identical to TRBD2. Germline V gene data show CDR1 as SGHDN and CDR2 as FVKESK. V shed 4 bases and J 9 bases; nucleotides not matched to a gene: 11. The CDR3 totals 15 residues. For the CDR3, the DNA is TGTGCCAGCAGCCCCTTGGCGGGAGGAAGGATTGAGCAGTTCTTC. Its protein product is CASSPLAGGRIEQFF. Drawing the rest from reference TRBV14 and TRBJ2-1, the complete variable domain is EAGVTQFPSHSVIEKGQTVTLRCDPISGHDNLYWYRRVMGKEIKFLLHFVKESKQDESGMPNNRFLAERTGGTYSTLKVQPAELEDSGVYFCASSPLAGGRIEQFFGPGTRLTVL.

The rearrangement uses TRBV29-1 and TRBJ1-2, with a possible D match to TRBD1 (5 bases). Trimming shortened V by 8 bases and J by 5 bases, and 18 bases separated the two germline ends. Germline CDR1 and CDR2: SQVTM and ANQGSEA. The CDR3 is 13 residues long. CDR3 protein: CSSGEGAGYGYTF. As DNA, the CDR3 is TGCAGCTCGGGGGAAGGGGCGGGGTATGGCTACACCTTC.

Only a few counts were recorded for this clone. The J gene is TRBJ2-2, the V gene TRBV5-1; 11 nucleotides match TRBD2. Germline trimming cut 3 bases from V and 5 bases from J; bases unmatched to any gene: 6. This CDR3 region has 16 residues. Germline lookup yields CDR1 SGHRS and CDR2 YFSETQ. The CDR3 here is CASSSSLAGATGELFF. CDR3 nucleotides: TGCGCCAGCAGCTCGTCACTAGCGGGAGCGACCGGGGAGCTGTTTTTT.

The chain employs TRBV7-3 and TRBJ2-3; TRBD2 matches 11 bases. V dropped 1 base and J dropped 8; count of bases not matched to a gene: 8. The CDR3 length is 16 residues. CDR1 is SGHTA and CDR2 is FQGTGA in the germline V gene. In nucleotides, the CDR3 is TGTGCCAGCAGCTTAATAGCGGGAGGGGAACTAGCTACGCAGTATTTT. It encodes CASSLIAGGELATQYF.

The CDR3 DNA follows: TGTGCCAGCAGCCGGATGAGTGGCGGGAGGGGGGCAGATACGCAGTATTTT. Its protein is CASSRMSGGRGADTQYF. The rearrangement links TRBV7-9 to TRBJ2-3, with 9 bases that match TRBD2. Germline values: CDR1 SEHNR, CDR2 FQNEAQ (reference sequence). This CDR3 has 17 residues. V lost 5 bases to trimming and J lost 4 bases; unmatched junction nucleotides: 13.

This rearrangement joins TRBV5-1 to TRBJ2-5; 9 bases agree with TRBD2. This CDR3 is 14 amino acids long. Germline values: CDR1 SGHRS, CDR2 YFSETQ. Losses at the gene ends were 4 bases for V and 1 base for J; bases not matched to a gene: 2. CDR3 amino acids: CASSGAGGQETQYF. For the CDR3, the DNA is TGCGCCAGCAGCGGAGCGGGAGGCCAAGAGACCCAGTACTTC.

This sequence joins TRBV7-2 and TRBJ2-7, with D possibly matching TRBD1 (5 bases). The CDR3 totals 14 residues. Trimming took 6 bases from V and 4 from J, leaving 16 bases between them. CDR1 is SGHTA and CDR2 is FQGNSA in the germline V gene. The CDR3 sequence: CASSYQRQKYEQYF. CDR3 DNA: TGTGCCAGCAGTTATCAGAGACAGAAATACGAGCAGTACTTC.

In its sample, this clone was seen once. V and J are TRBV28 and TRBJ2-3, with 10 bases lining up with TRBD1. CDR3 length equals 15 residues. CDR1 and CDR2 (germline): MDHEN, SYDVKM. V dropped 4 bases and J dropped 8; count of bases not matched to a gene: 9. The CDR3 region is CASSSPGTGVGTQYF. CDR3 in DNA: TGTGCCAGCAGTTCCCCCGGGACAGGGGTTGGTACGCAGTATTTT. Full variable domain (outside the CDR3, taken from reference TRBV28 and TRBJ2-3): DVKVTQSSRYLVKRTGEKVFLECVQDMDHENMFWYRQDPGLGLRLIYFSYDVKMKEKGDIPEGYSVSREKKERFSLILESASTNQTSMYLCASSSPGTGVGTQYFGPGTRLTVL.

V usage is TRBV11-1 and J usage is TRBJ1-5; D remains unclear. The ends were cut back, 3 bases at V and 9 bases at J, with 12 bases in the middle. Germline-derived CDR1 and CDR2 are SGHAT and FQDESV (reference sequence). The CDR3 spans 13 residues. The chain's CDR3 is CASSLDRETPQHF. The CDR3 DNA reads as TGTGCCAGCAGCTTGGACCGGGAGACGCCCCAGCATTTT.

The CDR3 DNA sequence: TGTGCCAGCAGCTCTCGGGTAGCGGGAGTGGGTGAGCAGTTCTTC. Amino acids: CASSSRVAGVGEQFF. The chain joins TRBV9 to TRBJ2-1, with 9 bases fitting TRBD2. CDR3 length: 15 residues. Per germline, CDR1 SGDLS and CDR2 YYNGEE. J gave up 9 bases and V 4 bases, and 11 bases lay outside the gene matches.

This clone has just one count. The V call is TRBV5-1, the J call TRBJ1-1; a weak D match, TRBD1 (6 bases). Trimming took off 1 base at V and 4 bases at J, with 8 bases between the two ends. The CDR3 contains 13 residues. Germline lookup yields CDR1 SGHRS and CDR2 YFSETQ. Here the CDR3 DNA reads TGCGCCAGCAGCTTGACAGGGAGCACTGAAGCTTTCTTT. This codes for CASSLTGSTEAFF.

This clone has only one observation. V and J are TRBV5-8 and TRBJ1-1, with no clear D. V was shortened by 4 bases and J by 8 bases, with 9 bases between the two germline ends. The CDR3 extends over 11 amino acids. CDR1 SGHTS and CDR2 YDEGEE come from the germline V gene. CDR3 sequence: CASSRAREAFF. DNA of the CDR3: TGTGCCAGCAGCCGTGCCAGGGAAGCTTTCTTT.

This clone was counted a single time. V is TRBV29-1 and J is TRBJ2-7, with D perhaps matching TRBD1 (6 bases). V lost 7 bases and J lost 6, with 16 bases in between. CDR3 length: 12 amino acids. Germline CDR1 and CDR2: SQVTM and ANQGSEA. The CDR3 nucleotides are TGCAGCGCCGAGGGGGACACTCCCGAGCAGTACTTC. This encodes CSAEGDTPEQYF.

This clone was detected only a few times. This chain uses TRBV29-1 with TRBJ2-3; TRBD2 agrees at 14 bases. The CDR3 length is 15 residues. Germline CDR1 SQVTM, CDR2 ANQGSEA. After removal of 5 bases from V and 0 bases from J, the junction contained 1 base not matched to a gene. The CDR3 coding sequence is TGCAGCGTTCGGACTAGCGGGGGGAGCACAGATACGCAGTATTTT. Its protein is CSVRTSGGSTDTQYF.

J is TRBJ2-1 and V is TRBV28; D is possibly TRBD2 (7 bases). Trimming removed 3 bases at V and 8 bases at J, with 17 bases between. The CDR3 sequence is 15 residues long. Germline V gives CDR1 MDHEN, CDR2 SYDVKM. CDR3 sequence reads: CASSFPGEGVDEQFF. CDR3 DNA sequence: TGTGCCAGCAGTTTCCCAGGGGAGGGTGTCGATGAGCAGTTCTTC.